The clone carrying this T cell receptor (delta chain) was picked up many times. Its antigen is still unknown. This probably arose from a read error, given a far larger clone one base away. Other DNA sequences in this specimen translate into the identical CDR3. The CDR3 is 18 residues long. The ends lost 0 bases at V and 11 bases at J; junction bases unmatched: 21. CDR1 and CDR2 from the germline V gene are GEAIGNYY and EKD. Vgamma9/Vdelta2+ and Vdelta2-negative gammadelta T cells were flow-sorted from PBMC for bulk sequencing. The data derive from a study of γδ T cells in repeated Plasmodium falciparum infection. Study results and caveats: Vgamma9/Vdelta2+ T cells showed a stable polyclonal repertoire with shared TCRgamma sequences.

TRG and TRD sequences were obtained from every sorted gammadelta sample. TCRdb reprocessed the multiplex PCR reads using CATT. The repertoire consists of roughly 90,000 delta-chain clones, with 0.85% to 1% occurring once and the leading ten covering around a tenth. V usage is TRDV2 and J usage is TRDJ1, with TRDD3 identical over 9 bases. The sample consisted of gamma-delta T cells from blood. The clonotype was recovered from a pool of human donors (malaria-infected and uninfected, not separated). The CDR3 sequence: CACDTVTPLGDRSGLLIF. CDR3 DNA: TGTGCCTGTGACACCGTAACCCCACTGGGGGACCGCTCCGGGCTGCTCATCTTT.